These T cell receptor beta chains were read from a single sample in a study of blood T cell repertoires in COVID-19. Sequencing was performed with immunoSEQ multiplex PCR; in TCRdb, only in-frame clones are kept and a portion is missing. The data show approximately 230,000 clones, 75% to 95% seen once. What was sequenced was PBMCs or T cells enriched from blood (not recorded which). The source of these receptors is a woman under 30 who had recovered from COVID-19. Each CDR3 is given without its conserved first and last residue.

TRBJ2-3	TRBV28	ASSLFQGGTDTQY
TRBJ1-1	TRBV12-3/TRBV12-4	ASSQLNTEAF
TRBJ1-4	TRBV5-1	ASSPDRVYSEKLF
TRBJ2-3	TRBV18	ASSPRVTDTQY
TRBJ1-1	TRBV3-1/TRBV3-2	ASSQEYRQGTEAF
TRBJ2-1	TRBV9	ASSSKEGRGGDEQF
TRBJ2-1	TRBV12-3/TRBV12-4	ASSLISYNEQF
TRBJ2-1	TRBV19	ASSVPGTGSWNEQF
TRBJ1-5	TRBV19	ASSGGLTGGNQPQH
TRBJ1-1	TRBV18	ASSPLNTEAF
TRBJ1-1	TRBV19	ASSPTGSTEAF
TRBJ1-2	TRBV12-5	ASGLAGEGYT
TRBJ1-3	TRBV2	ASSIGGIRNTIY
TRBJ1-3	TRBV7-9	ASSPQGTGNTIY
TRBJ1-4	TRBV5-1	ASSFRGFNEKLF
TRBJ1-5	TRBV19	ASSGRGIGNQPQH
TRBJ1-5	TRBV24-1	ATSDLTGSQPQH
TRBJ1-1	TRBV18	ASSPPTGLDTEAF
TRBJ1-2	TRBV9	ASSVQPQSANYGYT
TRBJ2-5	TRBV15	ATSSLGTGQETQY
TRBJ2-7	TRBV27	ASSLTGIEQY
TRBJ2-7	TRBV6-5	ASSQLAASSYEQY
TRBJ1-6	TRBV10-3	AISESPGGNSPLH
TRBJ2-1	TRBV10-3	AISGIERGRGNEQF
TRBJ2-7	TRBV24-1	ATSDPRTGNAYEQY
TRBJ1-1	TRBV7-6	ASSLELGVNTEAF
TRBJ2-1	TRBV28	ASSLPTSVGGRSPLNYNEQF
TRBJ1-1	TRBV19	ASSSEGETEAF
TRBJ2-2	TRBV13	ASSSTDRVTGELF
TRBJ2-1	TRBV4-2	ASSQERVRTSGYKMSAQF
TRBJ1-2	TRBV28	ASKTGGANYGYT
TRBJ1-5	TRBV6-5	ASSSTGGGNQPQH
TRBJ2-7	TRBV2	ASRLTSGTGAYEQY
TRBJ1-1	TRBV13	ASSSRLRVVAF
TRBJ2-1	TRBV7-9	ASSLTSGEQF
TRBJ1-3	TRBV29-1	SVFFAGEGNTIY
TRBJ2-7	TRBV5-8	ASNNGQGYEQY
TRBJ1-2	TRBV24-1	ATSDSTGGNYGYT
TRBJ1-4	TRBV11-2	ATKRATNEKLF
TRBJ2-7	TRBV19	ASSMVGQDRYEQY
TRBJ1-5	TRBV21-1	ASSKVHIWRRHSNQPQH
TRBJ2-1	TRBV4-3	ASSQDRGSYNEQF
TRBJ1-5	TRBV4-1	ASSQVSAKGNQPQH
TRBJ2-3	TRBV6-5	ASSYRLAGVDTQY
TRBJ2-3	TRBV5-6	ASQSGGDTQY
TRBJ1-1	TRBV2	ASSERGLNTEAF
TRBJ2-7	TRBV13	ASSLAGGEQY
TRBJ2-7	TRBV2	ASSGQGATEQY
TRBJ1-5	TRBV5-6	ASSSRGFGQPQH
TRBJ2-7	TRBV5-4	ASSIDRGRMIEQY
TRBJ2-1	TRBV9	ASSLPGLALF
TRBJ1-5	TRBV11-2	ASSLEGLGPQH